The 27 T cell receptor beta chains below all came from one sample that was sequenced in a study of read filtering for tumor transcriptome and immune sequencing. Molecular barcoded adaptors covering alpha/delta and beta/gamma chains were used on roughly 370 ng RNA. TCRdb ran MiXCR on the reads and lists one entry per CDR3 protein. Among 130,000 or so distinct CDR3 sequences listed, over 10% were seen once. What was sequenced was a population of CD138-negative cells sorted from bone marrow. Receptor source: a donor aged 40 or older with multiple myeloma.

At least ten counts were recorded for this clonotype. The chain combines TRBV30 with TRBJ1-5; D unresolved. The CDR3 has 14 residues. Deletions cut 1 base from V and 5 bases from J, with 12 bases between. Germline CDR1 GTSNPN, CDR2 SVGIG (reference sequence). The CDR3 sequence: CAWSAIHEDQPQHF. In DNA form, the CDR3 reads TGTGCCTGGAGTGCAATACATGAGGATCAGCCCCAGCATTTT. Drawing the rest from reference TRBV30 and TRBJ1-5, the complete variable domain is SQTIHQWPATLVQPVGSPLSLECTVEGTSNPNLYWYRQAAGRGLQLLFYSVGIGQISSEVPQNLSASRPQDRQFILSSKKLLLSDSGFYLCAWSAIHEDQPQHFGDGTRLSIL.

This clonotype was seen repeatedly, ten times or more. Here the CDR3 reads CASSRVAGGAYNEQFF. The CDR3 region has the DNA TGTGCCAGCAGCCGAGTAGCGGGAGGGGCCTACAATGAGCAGTTCTTC. V is TRBV3-1 and J is TRBJ2-1; TRBD2 matches 11 bases. The CDR3 totals 16 residues. CDR1 is LGHDT and CDR2 is YNNKEL in the germline V gene (reference sequence). V was pared by 4 bases and J by 2 bases, with 4 bases of the junction left unmatched.

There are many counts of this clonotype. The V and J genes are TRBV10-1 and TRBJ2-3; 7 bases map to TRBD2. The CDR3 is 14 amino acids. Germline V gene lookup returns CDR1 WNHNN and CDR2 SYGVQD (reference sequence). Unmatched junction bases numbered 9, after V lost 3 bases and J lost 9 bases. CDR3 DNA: TGCGCCAGCAGTGATGGCGGGAGTGGGCGAACGCAGTATTTT. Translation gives CASSDGGSGRTQYF.

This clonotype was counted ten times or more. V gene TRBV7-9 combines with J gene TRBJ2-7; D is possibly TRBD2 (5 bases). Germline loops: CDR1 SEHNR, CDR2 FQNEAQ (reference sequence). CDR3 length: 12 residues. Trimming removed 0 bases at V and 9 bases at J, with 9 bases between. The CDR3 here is CASSLAGDMQYF. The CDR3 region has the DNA TGTGCCAGCAGCTTAGCGGGAGACATGCAGTACTTC.

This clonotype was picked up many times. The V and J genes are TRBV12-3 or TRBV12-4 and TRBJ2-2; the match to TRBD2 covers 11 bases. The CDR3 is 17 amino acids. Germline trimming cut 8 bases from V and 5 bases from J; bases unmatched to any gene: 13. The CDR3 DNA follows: TGTGCCAGCTCTTTAACGCCGGGACTAGCGGTTACCGGGGAGCTGTTTTTT. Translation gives CASSLTPGLAVTGELFF.

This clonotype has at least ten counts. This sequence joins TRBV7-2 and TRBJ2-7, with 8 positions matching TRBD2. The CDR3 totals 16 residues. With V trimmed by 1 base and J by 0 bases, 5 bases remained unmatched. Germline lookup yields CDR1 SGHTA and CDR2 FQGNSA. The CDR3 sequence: CASSLGAGGSSYEQYF. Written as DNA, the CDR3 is TGTGCCAGCAGCTTAGGGGCGGGAGGCAGCTCCTACGAGCAGTACTTC.

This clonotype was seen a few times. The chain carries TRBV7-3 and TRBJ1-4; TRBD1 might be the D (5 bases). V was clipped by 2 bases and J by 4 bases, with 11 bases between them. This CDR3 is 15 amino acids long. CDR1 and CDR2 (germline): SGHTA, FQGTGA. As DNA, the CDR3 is TGTGCCAGCAGCTTAGGGGCGGGACTTAATGAAAAACTGTTTTTT. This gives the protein CASSLGAGLNEKLFF.

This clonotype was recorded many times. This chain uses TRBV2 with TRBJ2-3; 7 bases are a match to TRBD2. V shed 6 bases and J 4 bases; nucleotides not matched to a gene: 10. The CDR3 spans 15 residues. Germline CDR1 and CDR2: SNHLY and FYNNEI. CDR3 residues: CASRKGLGTADTQYF. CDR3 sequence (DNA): TGTGCCAGCAGGAAAGGACTAGGAACGGCAGATACGCAGTATTTT.

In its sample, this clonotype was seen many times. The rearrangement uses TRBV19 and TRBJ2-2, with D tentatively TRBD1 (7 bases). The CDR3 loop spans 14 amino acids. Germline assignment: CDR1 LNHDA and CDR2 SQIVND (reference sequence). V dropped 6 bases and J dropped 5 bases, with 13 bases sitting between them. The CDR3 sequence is CASREGALTGELFF. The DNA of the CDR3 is TGTGCCAGTAGGGAGGGGGCCCTTACCGGGGAGCTGTTTTTT.

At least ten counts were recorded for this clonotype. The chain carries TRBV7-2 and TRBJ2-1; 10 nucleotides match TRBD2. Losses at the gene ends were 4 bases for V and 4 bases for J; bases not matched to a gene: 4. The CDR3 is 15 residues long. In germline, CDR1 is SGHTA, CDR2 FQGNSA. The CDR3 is CASSSEAGGYNEQFF. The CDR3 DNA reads TGTGCCAGCAGCTCGGAAGCGGGGGGGTACAATGAGCAGTTCTTC.

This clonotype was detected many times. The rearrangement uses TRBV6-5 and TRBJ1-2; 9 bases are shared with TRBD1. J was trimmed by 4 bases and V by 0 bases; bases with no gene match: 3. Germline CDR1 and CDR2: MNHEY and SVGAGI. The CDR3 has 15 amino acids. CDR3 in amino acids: CASSYSGQGLYGYTF. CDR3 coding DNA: TGTGCCAGCAGTTACTCCGGACAGGGGCTCTATGGCTACACCTTC.

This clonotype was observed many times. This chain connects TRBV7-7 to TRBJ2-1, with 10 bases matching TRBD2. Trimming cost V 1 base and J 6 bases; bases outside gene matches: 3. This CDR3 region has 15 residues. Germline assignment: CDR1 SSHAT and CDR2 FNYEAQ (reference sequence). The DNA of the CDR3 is TGTGCCAGCAGCTTAGAGAGCGGGAGGGGCAATGAGCAGTTCTTC. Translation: CASSLESGRGNEQFF.

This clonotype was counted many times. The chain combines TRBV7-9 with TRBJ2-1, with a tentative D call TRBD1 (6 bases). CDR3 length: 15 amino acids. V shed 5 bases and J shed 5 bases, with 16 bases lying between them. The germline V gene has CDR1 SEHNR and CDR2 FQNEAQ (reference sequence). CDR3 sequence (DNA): TGTGCCAGCAGCCATCCTTCTTACAGGGACAATGAGCAGTTCTTC. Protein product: CASSHPSYRDNEQFF.

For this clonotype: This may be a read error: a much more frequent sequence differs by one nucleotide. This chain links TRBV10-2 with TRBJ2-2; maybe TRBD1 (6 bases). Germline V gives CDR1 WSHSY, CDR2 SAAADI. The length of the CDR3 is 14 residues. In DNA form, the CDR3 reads TGCGCCAGCATGGACAGTAAGAACACCGGGAAGCTGTTTTTT. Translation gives CASMDSKNTGKLFF.

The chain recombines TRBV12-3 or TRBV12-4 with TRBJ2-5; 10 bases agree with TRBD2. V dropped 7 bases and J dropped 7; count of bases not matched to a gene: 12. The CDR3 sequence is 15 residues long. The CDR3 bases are TGTGCCAGCAATAATAGCGGGAGGCTGGGAGGGACCCAGTACTTC. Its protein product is CASNNSGRLGGTQYF.

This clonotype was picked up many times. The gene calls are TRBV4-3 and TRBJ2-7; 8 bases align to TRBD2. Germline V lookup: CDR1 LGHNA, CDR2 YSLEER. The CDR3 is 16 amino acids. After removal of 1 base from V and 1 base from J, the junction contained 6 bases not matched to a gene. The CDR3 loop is CASSQGGSGTSYEQYF. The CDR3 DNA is TGCGCCAGCAGCCAAGGGGGTAGCGGGACGTCCTACGAGCAGTACTTC.

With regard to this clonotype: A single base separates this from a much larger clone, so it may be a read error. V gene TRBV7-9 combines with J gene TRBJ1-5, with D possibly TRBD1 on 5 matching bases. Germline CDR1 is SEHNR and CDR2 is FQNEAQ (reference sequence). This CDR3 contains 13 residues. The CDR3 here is CASSQGRNQRQHF. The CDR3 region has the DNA TGTGCCAGCAGCCAGGGCAGGAATCAGCGCCAGCATTTT.

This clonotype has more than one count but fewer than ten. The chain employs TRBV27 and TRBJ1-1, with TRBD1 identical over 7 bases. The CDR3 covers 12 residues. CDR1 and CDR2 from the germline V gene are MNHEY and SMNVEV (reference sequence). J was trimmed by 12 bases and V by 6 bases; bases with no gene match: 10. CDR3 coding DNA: TGTGCCAGCAGCTCGACAGGGCGGGGAACTTTCTTT. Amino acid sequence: CASSSTGRGTFF.

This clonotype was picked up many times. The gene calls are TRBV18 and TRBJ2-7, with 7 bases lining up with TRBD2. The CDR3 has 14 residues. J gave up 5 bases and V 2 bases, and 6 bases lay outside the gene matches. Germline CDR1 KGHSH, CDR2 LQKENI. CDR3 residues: CASSPRGRGDEQYF. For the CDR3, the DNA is TGTGCCAGCTCACCAAGGGGACGGGGGGACGAGCAGTACTTC.

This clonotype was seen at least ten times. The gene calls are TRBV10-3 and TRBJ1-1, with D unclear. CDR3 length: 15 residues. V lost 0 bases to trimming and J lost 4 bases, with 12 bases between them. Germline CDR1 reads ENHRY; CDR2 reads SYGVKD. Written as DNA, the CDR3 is TGTGCCATCAGTGAGTCGAGTTTTAAGGGCACTGAAGCTTTCTTT. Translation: CAISESSFKGTEAFF.

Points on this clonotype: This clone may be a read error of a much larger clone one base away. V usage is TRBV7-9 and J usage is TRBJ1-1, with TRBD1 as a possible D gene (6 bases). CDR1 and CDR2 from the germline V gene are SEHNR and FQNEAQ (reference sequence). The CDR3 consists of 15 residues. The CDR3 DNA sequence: TGTGCCAGCAGCCTAACTTCACAGGGCGGCACTGAAGCTTACTTT. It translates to CASSLTSQGGTEAYF.

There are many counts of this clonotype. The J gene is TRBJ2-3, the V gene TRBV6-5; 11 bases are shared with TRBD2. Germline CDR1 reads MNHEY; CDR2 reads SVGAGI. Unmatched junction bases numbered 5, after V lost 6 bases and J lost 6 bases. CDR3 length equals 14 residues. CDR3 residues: CASRPGLAVDTQYF. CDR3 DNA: TGTGCCAGCAGGCCGGGACTAGCGGTTGATACGCAGTATTTT.

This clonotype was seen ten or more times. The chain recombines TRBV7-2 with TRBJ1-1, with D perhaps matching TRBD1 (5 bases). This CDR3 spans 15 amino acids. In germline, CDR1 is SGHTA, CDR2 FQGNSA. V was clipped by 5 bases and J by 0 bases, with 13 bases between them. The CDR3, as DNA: TGTGCCAGCAGCCCCTACGGGACTATGAACACTGAAGCTTTCTTT. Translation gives CASSPYGTMNTEAFF.

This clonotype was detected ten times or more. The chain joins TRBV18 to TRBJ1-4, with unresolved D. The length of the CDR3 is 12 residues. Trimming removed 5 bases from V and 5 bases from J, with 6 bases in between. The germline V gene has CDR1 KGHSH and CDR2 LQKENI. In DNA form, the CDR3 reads TGTGCCAGCTCATACCAAAATGAAAAACTGTTTTTT. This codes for CASSYQNEKLFF.

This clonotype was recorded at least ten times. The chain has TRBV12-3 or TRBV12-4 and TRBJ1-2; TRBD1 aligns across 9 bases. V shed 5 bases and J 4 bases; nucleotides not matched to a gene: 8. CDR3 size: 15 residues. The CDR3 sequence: CASSVTGGGSYGYTF. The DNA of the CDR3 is TGTGCCAGCAGTGTAACAGGGGGCGGAAGCTATGGCTACACCTTC.

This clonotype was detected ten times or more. CDR3 amino acids: CASSIGSVVGRPTSNQPQHF. In DNA, the CDR3 is TGTGCCAGTAGTATAGGGAGTGTGGTTGGGAGGCCTACTAGCAATCAGCCCCAGCATTTT. The genes are TRBV19 and TRBJ1-5; D gene uncertain. Per the germline V gene, CDR1 is LNHDA and CDR2 is SQIVND (reference sequence). The V and J ends lost 1 base and 0 bases respectively, with 22 bases between them. The length of the CDR3 is 20 residues.

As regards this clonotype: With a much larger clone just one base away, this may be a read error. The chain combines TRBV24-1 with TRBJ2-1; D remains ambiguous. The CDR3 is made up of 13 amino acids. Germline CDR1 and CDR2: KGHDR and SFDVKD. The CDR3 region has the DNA TGTGCCACCAGTGATTTTCGCTACAGTGAGCAGTTCTTC. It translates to CATSDFRYSEQFF.